This TCR beta chain was found in a study of regulatory T cells in long-lasting Graves disease. Points from the study as a whole: Newly diagnosed disease favored TRBV20-1 and TRBJ2-1 over persistent disease.

The CDR3 consists of 14 residues. Deletions cut 4 bases from V and 3 bases from J, with 12 bases between. Specified time point: newly diagnosed GD, antithyroid drugs for less than 3 months. Construction of the TCR library relied on RNA isolated from PBMCs. EDTA tubes were used for drawing 8.5 to 9 milliliters of peripheral blood. This clonotype has ten or more counts. The target antigen is unknown. Investigators prepared the TCR beta libraries by applying iRepertoire HTBI primers and Arm-PCR of CDR3 regions. A single record per CDR3 protein comes from TCRdb applying MiXCR to the multiplex PCR reads. This sample has 200,000 to 250,000 distinct CDR3 sequences, with about a sixth found just once.

Sequences were derived from peripheral blood mononuclear cells (PBMCs), sampled at new diagnosis, from a patient treated with antithyroid drugs. The chain carries TRBV12-3 or TRBV12-4 and TRBJ1-1, with D perhaps TRBD1 (6 bases). This TCR was recovered from a female donor with Graves disease. The DNA of the CDR3 is TGTGCCAGCAGTTACAGGGCGCGGGACACTGAAGCTTTCTTT. Residues: CASSYRARDTEAFF.